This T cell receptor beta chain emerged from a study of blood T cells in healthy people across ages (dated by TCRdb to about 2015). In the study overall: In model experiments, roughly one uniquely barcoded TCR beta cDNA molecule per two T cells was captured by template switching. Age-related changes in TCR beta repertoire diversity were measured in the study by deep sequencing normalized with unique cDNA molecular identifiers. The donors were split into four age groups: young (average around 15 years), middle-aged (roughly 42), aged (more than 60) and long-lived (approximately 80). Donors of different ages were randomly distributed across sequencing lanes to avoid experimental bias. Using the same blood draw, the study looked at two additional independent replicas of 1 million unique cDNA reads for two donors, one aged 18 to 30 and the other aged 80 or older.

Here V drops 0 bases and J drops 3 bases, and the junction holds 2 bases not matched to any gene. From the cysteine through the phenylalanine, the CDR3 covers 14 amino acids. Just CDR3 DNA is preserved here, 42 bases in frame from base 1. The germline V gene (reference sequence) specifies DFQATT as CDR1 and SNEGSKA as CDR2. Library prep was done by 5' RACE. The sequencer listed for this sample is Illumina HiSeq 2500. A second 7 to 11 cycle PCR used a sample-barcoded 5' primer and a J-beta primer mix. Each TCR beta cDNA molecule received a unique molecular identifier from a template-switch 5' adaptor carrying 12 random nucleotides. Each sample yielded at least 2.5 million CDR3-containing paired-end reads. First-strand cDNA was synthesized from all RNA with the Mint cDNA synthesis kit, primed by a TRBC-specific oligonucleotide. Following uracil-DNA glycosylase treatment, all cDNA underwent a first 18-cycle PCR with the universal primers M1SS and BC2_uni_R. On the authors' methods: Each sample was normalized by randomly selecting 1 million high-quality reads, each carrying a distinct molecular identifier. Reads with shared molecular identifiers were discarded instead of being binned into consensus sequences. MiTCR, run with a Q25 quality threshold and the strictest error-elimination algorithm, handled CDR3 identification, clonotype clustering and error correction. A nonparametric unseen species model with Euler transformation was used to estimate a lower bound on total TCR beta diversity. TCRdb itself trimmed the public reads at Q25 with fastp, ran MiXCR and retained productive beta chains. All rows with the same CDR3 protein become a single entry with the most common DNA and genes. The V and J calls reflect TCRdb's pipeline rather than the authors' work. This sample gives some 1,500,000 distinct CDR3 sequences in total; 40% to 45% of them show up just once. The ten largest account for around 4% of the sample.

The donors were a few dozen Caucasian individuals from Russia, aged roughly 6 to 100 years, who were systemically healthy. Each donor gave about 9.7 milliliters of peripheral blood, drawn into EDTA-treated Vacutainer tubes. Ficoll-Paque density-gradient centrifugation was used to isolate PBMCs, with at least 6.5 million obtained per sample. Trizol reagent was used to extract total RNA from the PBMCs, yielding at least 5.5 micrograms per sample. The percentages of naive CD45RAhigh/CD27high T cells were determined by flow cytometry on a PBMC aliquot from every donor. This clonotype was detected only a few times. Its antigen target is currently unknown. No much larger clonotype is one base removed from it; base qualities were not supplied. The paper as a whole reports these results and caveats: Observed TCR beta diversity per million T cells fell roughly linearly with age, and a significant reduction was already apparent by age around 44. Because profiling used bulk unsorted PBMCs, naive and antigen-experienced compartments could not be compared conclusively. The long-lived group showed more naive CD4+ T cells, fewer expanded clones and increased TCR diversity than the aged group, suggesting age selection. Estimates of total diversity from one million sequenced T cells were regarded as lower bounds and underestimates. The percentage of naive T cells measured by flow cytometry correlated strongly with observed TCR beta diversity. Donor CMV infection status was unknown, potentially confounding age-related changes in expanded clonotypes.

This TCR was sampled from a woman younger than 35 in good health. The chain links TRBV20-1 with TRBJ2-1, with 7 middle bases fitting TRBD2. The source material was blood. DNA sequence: TGCAGTGCTAGAGATCCGGGGGGCTACAATGAGCAGTTCTTC. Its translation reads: CSARDPGGYNEQFF.